This entry features one T cell receptor (beta chain) sequence. Its antigen is still unknown. Base qualities are not at hand, and no much larger clone is one base apart. The sample's treatment or condition label is to be understood as: live attenuated yellow fever vaccine strain. A standard Ficoll-Paque protocol was used to isolate PBMCs from peripheral blood. CD4 and CD8 T-cell fractions were isolated with Dynabeads CD4 and CD8 positive selection kits. TriZol was used to extract RNA from bulk PBMCs, from CD4 and CD8 fractions, and from dextramer-positive and dextramer-negative fractions. This record belongs to a study of T cells after yellow fever vaccination (dated by TCRdb to about 2019). Concerning the study at large: The SMART-Seq v4 Ultra Low Input RNA kit was used to prepare libraries from fractions with low cell numbers. To follow T-cell clones before and after primary and booster YFV17D yellow fever vaccination, bulk TCR alpha and beta repertoires were sequenced over time. Two healthy male donors, one aged 18 to 30 and one aged 30 to 40 years, were included in the cohort. Blood was collected at multiple timepoints before and after primary and secondary immunization, and bulk PBMC replicates and cell subsets were isolated. On the study overall, not on this receptor specifically: The secondary T-cell response was weaker than the primary response but faster, peaking on day 5 instead of day 15. FACS-sorted repertoires could contain abundant contaminating clonotypes from the bulk population, so computational filtering was required. A small fraction of clonotypes showed up in both the CD4 and CD8 compartments, probably as a result of convergent recombination. After the booster, most clones that had expanded after primary vaccination were detected again (around 97% of CD4 and around 88% of CD8), suggesting broad maintenance of memory. The study included only two donors, which limits how far the findings can be generalized.

TCR cDNA was made using 5'RACE template switching, a step that added a universal primer site and unique molecular identifiers. Priming for cDNA synthesis came from both the TCR alpha and TCR beta constant segments. Two PCR steps were used to amplify libraries, with sample barcodes and sequencing adapters being added in the second step. Sequencing of libraries was performed on Illumina HiSeq 2500 (2x100 bp) or NovaSeq (2x150 bp). Concerning the study's data processing: Reads were demultiplexed and collapsed into UMI consensus sequences with MIGEC, and V(D)J alignment was performed with MiXCR. Vaccine-responding clonotypes were defined with edgeR using replicate PBMC samples, requiring FDR below 0.01 and a log2 fold change above 5 up to day 15. CD4 or CD8 identity was assigned to each bulk clonotype according to whether the clonotype was present at higher abundance in the sequenced CD4 repertoire or the sequenced CD8 repertoire. In TCRdb, the public reads were trimmed at Q25 with fastp and aligned with MiXCR, with productive beta chains retained. Each CDR3 protein gets just one entry, which takes the most common genes and DNA from the rows behind it. Clone size and V and J calls follow TCRdb, not the original study. The sample profile shows over 150,000 distinct CDR3 sequences; approximately 6% of them were found once. The top ten hold roughly 3% of the sample.

From a lookup of the germline V gene, CDR1 and CDR2 are SGHRS and YFSETQ. Trimming takes 1 base from V and 6 bases from J, and the germline ends sit 11 bases apart. From the cysteine through the phenylalanine, the CDR3 covers 13 amino acids. The sequence is cut down to CDR3 DNA, 39 bases in frame from base 1. This chain joins TRBV5-1 to TRBJ2-7, with no reliable assignment of the D segment. This receptor was obtained from a man aged 18 to 30 who received the YFV17D yellow fever vaccine. The source was CD4+ T cells sorted from PBMCs, collected on the day of the first yellow fever vaccination. Read as DNA, the sequence is TGCGCCAGCAGCTTGTCTTTACGCGGCGAGCAGTACTTC. Translated, this is CASSLSLRGEQYF.